The 11 T cell receptor beta chains in this list originate from one sample, sequenced in a study of T cell responses to AZD1222 COVID-19 vaccine. The assay was immunoSEQ multiplex PCR, and TCRdb's table has in-frame clones only and misses some. The top ten clones hold about 1.5% of a sample with more than 150,000 clones, 92% of them seen once. Sequencing was performed on peripheral blood, taken 28 days after the second AZD1222 dose. Receptors were obtained from an adult who received the AZD1222 COVID-19 vaccine.

The chain joins TRBV30 to TRBJ1-5; a possible D gene is TRBD1 (5 bases). The V end lost 7 bases, the J end lost 3 bases, and 10 bases lay between the germline ends. CDR3 length equals 12 residues. The V gene's germline CDR1 is GTSNPN and CDR2 SVGIG (reference sequence). CDR3 nucleotide sequence: TGTGCCTATGACAGAGACAATCAGCCCCAGCATTTT. This encodes CAYDRDNQPQHF.

The chain is built from TRBV12-3 or TRBV12-4 and TRBJ1-1; tentatively, D is TRBD1 (5 bases). CDR3 size: 13 residues. V was clipped by 3 bases and J by 8 bases, with 13 bases between them. In DNA form, the CDR3 reads TGTGCCAGCAGTTTTGACCATGGGACCGAAGCTTTCTTT. Protein sequence: CASSFDHGTEAFF.

This chain links TRBV18 with TRBJ1-5; D is unresolved. Trimming shortened V by 4 bases and J by 7 bases, and 11 bases separated the two germline ends. CDR1 is KGHSH and CDR2 is LQKENI in the germline V gene. This CDR3 is 13 amino acids long. The CDR3 DNA sequence: TGTGCCAGCTCACAGGGTCTATGGCAGCCCCAGCATTTT. Protein sequence: CASSQGLWQPQHF.

Note on this clone: The sample carries other DNA sequences with the same CDR3. The CDR3 sequence is CAISDGVQETQYF. The CDR3 DNA is TGTGCCATCAGTGATGGGGTGCAAGAGACCCAGTACTTC. The chain uses TRBV10-3 and TRBJ2-5; D remains ambiguous. The germline V gene encodes CDR1 ENHRY and CDR2 SYGVKD. V lost 3 bases and J 2 bases, leaving 7 bases between the germline ends. CDR3 size: 13 residues.

The V and J genes are TRBV6-6 and TRBJ1-6, with D uncertain. Germline V gene sequence: CDR1 MNHNY, CDR2 SVGAGI (reference sequence). V lost 2 bases and J lost 11, with 7 bases in between. The CDR3 runs 12 residues. The CDR3, as DNA: TGTGCCAGCAGTTACGGTCCCCCACCCCTCCACTTT. It yields the protein CASSYGPPPLHF.

The chain has TRBV14 and TRBJ2-5; no definite D call. This CDR3 has 12 residues. Germline loops: CDR1 SGHDN, CDR2 FVKESK. V was trimmed by 3 bases and J by 7 bases, leaving 9 bases between them. CDR3 protein: CASSQGFVTQYF. The CDR3 region has the DNA TGTGCCAGCAGCCAGGGGTTCGTGACCCAGTACTTC.

The chain employs TRBV2 and TRBJ1-1; tentative D call: TRBD1 (6 bases). The CDR3 contains 14 residues. Per germline, CDR1 SNHLY and CDR2 FYNNEI. Trimming stripped 6 bases from V and 2 bases from J, with 13 bases between. The CDR3 DNA sequence: TGTGCCAGCAGCCTTGGACAGTTTAACACTGAAGCTTTCTTT. This codes for CASSLGQFNTEAFF. The variable domain in full, completed from reference TRBV2 and TRBJ1-1, reads EPEVTQTPSHQVTQMGQEVILRCVPISNHLYFYWYRQILGQKVEFLVSFYNNEISEKSEIFDDQFSVERPDGSNFTLKIRSTKLEDSAMYFCASSLGQFNTEAFFGQGTRLTVV.

The chain joins TRBV10-2 to TRBJ1-1; D may be TRBD1 (5 bases). There are 11 residues in the CDR3. From germline, CDR1 is WSHSY and CDR2 SAAADI. Trimming took off 5 bases at V and 9 bases at J, with 10 bases between the two ends. The CDR3 DNA reads as TGCGCCAGCAGTTTCGGGACCAAAGCTTTCTTT. The encoded protein is CASSFGTKAFF.

CDR3 DNA: TGTGCCTGGAGGTCGGGGGACACAAATGAAAAACTGTTTTTT. This codes for CAWRSGDTNEKLFF. This sequence joins TRBV30 and TRBJ1-4; maybe TRBD1 (6 bases). V dropped 3 bases and J dropped 5 bases, with 13 bases sitting between them. The germline V gene has CDR1 GTSNPN and CDR2 SVGIG (reference sequence). This CDR3 has 14 residues. Full variable domain (missing parts from reference TRBV30 and TRBJ1-4): SQTIHQWPATLVQPVGSPLSLECTVEGTSNPNLYWYRQAAGRGLQLLFYSVGIGQISSEVPQNLSASRPQDRQFILSSKKLLLSDSGFYLCAWRSGDTNEKLFFGSGTQLSVL.

The V call is TRBV9, the J call TRBJ2-7; 8 nucleotides align to TRBD2. This CDR3 is 16 amino acids long. The J segment lost 1 base and the V segment lost 0 bases, leaving 6 bases of the junction unmatched. Per germline, CDR1 SGDLS and CDR2 YYNGEE. The CDR3: CASSVGASGFSYEQYF. CDR3 DNA sequence: TGTGCCAGCAGCGTAGGGGCTAGCGGGTTTTCCTACGAGCAGTACTTC.

This chain connects TRBV25-1 to TRBJ1-2, with D hard to call. The V and J ends lost 3 bases and 4 bases respectively, with 9 bases between them. This CDR3 has 13 residues. From germline, CDR1 is MGHDK and CDR2 SYGVNS. In DNA, the CDR3 is TGTGCCAGCAGTGACGAGACCTTCTATGGCTACACCTTC. It is translated as CASSDETFYGYTF.